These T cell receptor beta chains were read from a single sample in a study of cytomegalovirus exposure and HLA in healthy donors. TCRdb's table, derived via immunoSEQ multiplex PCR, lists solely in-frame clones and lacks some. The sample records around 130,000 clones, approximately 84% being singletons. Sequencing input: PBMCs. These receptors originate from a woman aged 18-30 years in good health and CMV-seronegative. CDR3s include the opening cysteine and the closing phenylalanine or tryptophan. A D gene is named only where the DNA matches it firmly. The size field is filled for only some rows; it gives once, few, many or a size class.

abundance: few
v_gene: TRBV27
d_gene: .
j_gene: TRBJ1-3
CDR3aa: CASRATNGNTIYF
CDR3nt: TGTGCCAGCAGGGCGACTAATGGAAACACCATATATTTT

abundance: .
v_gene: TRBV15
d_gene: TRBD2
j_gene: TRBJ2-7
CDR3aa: CATSRPGLAGVKSVYEQYF
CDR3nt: TGTGCCACCAGCAGACCCGGACTAGCGGGAGTAAAGAGCGTCTACGAGCAGTACTTC

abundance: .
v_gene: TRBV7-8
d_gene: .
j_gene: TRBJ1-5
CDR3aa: CASSPDSPNQPQHF
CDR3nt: TGTGCCAGCAGCCCCGACAGCCCAAATCAGCCCCAGCATTTT

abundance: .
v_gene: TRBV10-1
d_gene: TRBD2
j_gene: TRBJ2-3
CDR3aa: CASGQGGRTDTQYF
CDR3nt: TGCGCCAGCGGCCAGGGAGGGCGAACAGATACGCAGTATTTT

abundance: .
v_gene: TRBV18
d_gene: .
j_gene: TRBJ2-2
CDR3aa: CASSPSGSGELFF
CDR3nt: TGTGCCAGCTCCCCAAGCGGTTCCGGGGAGCTGTTTTTT

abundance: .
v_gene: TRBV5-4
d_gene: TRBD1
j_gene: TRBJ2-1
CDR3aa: CASSWGGQGLFF
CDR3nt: TGTGCCAGCAGCTGGGGCGGACAGGGGCTGTTCTTC

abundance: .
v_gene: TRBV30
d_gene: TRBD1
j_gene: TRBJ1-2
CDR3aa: CAWRGQTYANYGYTF
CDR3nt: TGTGCCTGGAGGGGACAGACCTATGCTAACTATGGCTACACCTTC

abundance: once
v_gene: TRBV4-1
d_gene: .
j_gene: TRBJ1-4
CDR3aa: CASSRQPPTNEKLFF
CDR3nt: TGCGCCAGCAGCCGACAGCCTCCAACTAATGAAAAACTGTTTTTT

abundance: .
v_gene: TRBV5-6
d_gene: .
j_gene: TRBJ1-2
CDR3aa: CASSLGQGAYGYTF
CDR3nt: TGTGCCAGCAGCTTGGGGCAGGGCGCCTATGGCTACACCTTC

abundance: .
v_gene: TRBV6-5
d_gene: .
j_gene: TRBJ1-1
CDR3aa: CASSWSREGEAFF
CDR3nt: TGTGCCAGCAGTTGGTCCAGGGAGGGGGAAGCTTTCTTT

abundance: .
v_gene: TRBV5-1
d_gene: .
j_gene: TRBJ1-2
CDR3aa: CASSAGPDYGYTF
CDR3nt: TGCGCCAGCAGTGCTGGGCCCGACTATGGCTACACCTTC

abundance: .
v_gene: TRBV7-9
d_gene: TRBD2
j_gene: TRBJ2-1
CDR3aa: CASSPLGLLAHNEQFF
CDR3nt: TGTGCCAGCAGCCCTTTGGGACTACTCGCCCACAATGAGCAGTTCTTC

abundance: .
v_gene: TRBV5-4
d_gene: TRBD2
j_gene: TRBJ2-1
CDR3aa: CASSPQGLASYNEQFF
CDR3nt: TGTGCCAGTTCGCCCCAGGGACTAGCCTCCTACAATGAGCAGTTCTTC

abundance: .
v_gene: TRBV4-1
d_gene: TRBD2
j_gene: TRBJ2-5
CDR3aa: CASSQGSGRTQETQYF
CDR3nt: TGCGCCAGCAGCCAAGGAAGCGGGAGGACTCAAGAGACCCAGTACTTC

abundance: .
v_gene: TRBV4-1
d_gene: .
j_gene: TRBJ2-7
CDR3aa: CASSQPGLGFGTYEQYF
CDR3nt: TGCGCCAGCAGCCAGCCCGGGTTGGGTTTCGGAACCTACGAGCAGTACTTC

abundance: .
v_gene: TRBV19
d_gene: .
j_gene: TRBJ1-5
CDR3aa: CASSIAQGSQPQHF
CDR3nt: TGTGCCAGTAGTATAGCGCAGGGGAGTCAGCCCCAGCATTTT

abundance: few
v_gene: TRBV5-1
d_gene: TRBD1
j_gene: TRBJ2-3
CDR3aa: CASSFRDREEDTQYF
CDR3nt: TGCGCCAGCAGCTTCCGGGACAGGGAGGAAGATACGCAGTATTTT

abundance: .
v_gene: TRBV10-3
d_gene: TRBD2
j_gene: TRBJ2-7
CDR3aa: CASGLAGGYEQYF
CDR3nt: TGTGCCTCCGGACTAGCGGGAGGGTACGAGCAGTACTTC

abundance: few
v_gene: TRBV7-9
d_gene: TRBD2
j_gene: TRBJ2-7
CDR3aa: CASSPGLAGAEITYEQYF
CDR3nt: TGTGCCAGCAGCCCCGGACTAGCGGGAGCCGAGATTACCTACGAGCAGTACTTC

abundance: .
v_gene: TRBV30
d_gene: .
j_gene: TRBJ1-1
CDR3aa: CAWSPVLLGDPNTEAFF
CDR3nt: TGTGCCTGGAGCCCCGTCCTTTTGGGCGACCCGAACACTGAAGCTTTCTTT

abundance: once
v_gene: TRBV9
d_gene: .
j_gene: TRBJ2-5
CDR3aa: CASSSRTTSARETQYF
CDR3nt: TGTGCCAGCAGCTCCCGGACTACCTCCGCCCGGGAGACCCAGTACTTC

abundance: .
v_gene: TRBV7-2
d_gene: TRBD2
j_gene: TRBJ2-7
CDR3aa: CASTIPGLAGDEQYF
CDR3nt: TGTGCCAGCACTATTCCGGGACTAGCGGGAGACGAGCAGTACTTC

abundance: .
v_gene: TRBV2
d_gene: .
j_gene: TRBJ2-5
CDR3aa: CASRSRDPVTQYF
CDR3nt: TGTGCCAGCAGGAGCAGGGATCCGGTGACCCAGTACTTC

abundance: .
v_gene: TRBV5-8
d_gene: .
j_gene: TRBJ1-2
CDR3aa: CATFLSGTPNYGYTF
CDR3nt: TGTGCCACCTTTCTCTCCGGGACACCTAACTATGGCTACACCTTC

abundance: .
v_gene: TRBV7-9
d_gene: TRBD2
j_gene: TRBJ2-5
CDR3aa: CASSIPSGGGGETQYF
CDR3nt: TGTGCCAGCAGCATACCTAGCGGAGGCGGTGGGGAGACCCAGTACTTC